This T cell receptor beta chain was documented in a study of T cells in Graves' hyperthyroidism and ophthalmopathy. About the study: Blood was drawn when the patient was first diagnosed and still untreated. Study results and limitations: Among thyroid clonotypes expanded above 0.001, most also appeared in blood.

Amplified TCR beta CDR3 regions came from RNA transcripts. First-round RT-PCR with HTBI primers amplified the TCR CDR3 region. Each CDR3 protein is one row after TCRdb ran MiXCR on the multiplex PCR reads. The sample consists of about 400,000 distinct CDR3 sequences, 12% to 15% of them appearing once. This clonotype was recorded at least ten times. No antigen is known for it. Deletions cut 7 bases from V and 4 bases from J, with 19 bases between. This CDR3 has 15 residues. Not enrolled were patients with uncontrolled infection, other autoimmune disease, pregnancy or lactation. The J gene is TRBJ1-1, the V gene TRBV12-3 or TRBV12-4; D is unresolved. Sequences were obtained from blood. The receptor was isolated from a woman aged 60 to 75 with Graves' ophthalmopathy. The CDR3 sequence: CASTQSWQEGTEAFF. The CDR3 DNA follows: TGTGCCAGCACCCAGAGTTGGCAGGAGGGCACTGAAGCTTTCTTT.